The rows below give T cell receptor beta chains drawn from one sample of a study of T cell changes during pregnancy in multiple sclerosis. Repertoires were generated with immunoSEQ multiplex PCR, while TCRdb's copy carries only in-frame clones and drops some. The repertoire consists of about 80,000 clones, with 92% occurring once and the leading ten covering about 2.8%. This specimen was peripheral blood, taken before pregnancy. These receptors were taken from a female donor with multiple sclerosis, enrolled in a pregnancy study. Both conserved end residues are part of each CDR3. D genes are given only for firm matches. Rows give clone size only sometimes, using once, few, many, or a class for an expanded clone.

CDR3	DNA	size	V	J	D
CASSLSQGSTEAFF	TGCGCCAGCAGCCTCTCACAGGGGAGCACTGAAGCTTTCTTT	.	TRBV4-1	TRBJ1-1	TRBD1
CASRPGTGEAFF	TGTGCCAGCAGACCCGGGACAGGGGAAGCTTTCTTT	.	TRBV6-6	TRBJ1-1	TRBD1
CASSGQGYTGELFF	TGTGCCAGCTCTGGACAGGGCTACACCGGGGAGCTGTTTTTT	.	TRBV18	TRBJ2-2	TRBD1
CASSLRLAGETEQYF	TGTGCCAGCAGCTTGCGGCTAGCGGGAGAAACCGAGCAGTACTTC	.	TRBV5-4	TRBJ2-7	TRBD2
CASSLGQRSTDTQYF	TGTGCCAGCAGTTTGGGACAGAGAAGCACAGATACGCAGTATTTT	.	TRBV27	TRBJ2-3	TRBD1
CASSFQGAGTEAFF	TGTGCCAGCAGCTTTCAGGGGGCTGGCACTGAAGCTTTCTTT	.	TRBV5-6	TRBJ1-1	TRBD1
CASSLDGGRTGDTQYF	TGCGCCAGCAGCTTGGACGGCGGGAGAACGGGAGATACGCAGTATTTT	.	TRBV5-1	TRBJ2-3	TRBD2
CASSEGLAGAYEQYF	TGTGCCAGCAGTGAAGGTCTAGCGGGAGCCTACGAGCAGTACTTC	once	TRBV25-1	TRBJ2-7	TRBD2
CASSLGQGSTEAFF	TGTGCCAGCAGTTTAGGACAGGGGAGCACTGAAGCTTTCTTT	.	TRBV6-5	TRBJ1-1	TRBD1
CASSEQGDQPQHF	TGCGCCAGCAGTGAACAGGGGGATCAGCCCCAGCATTTT	.	TRBV10-1	TRBJ1-5	TRBD1
CASSLQGPAGDEQYF	TGTGCCAGCAGCTTGCAGGGCCCGGCGGGGGACGAGCAGTACTTC	.	TRBV5-4	TRBJ2-7	TRBD2
CASSKDPGNYGYTF	TGTGCCAGCAGCAAAGATCCAGGGAACTATGGCTACACCTTC	few	TRBV21-1	TRBJ1-2	.
CAWSVNGRGLYTF	TGTGCCTGGAGTGTAAACGGACGAGGGCTCTACACCTTC	.	TRBV30	TRBJ1-2	.
CASSPTGQGKNIQYF	TGTGCCAGCAGCCCGACAGGGCAAGGCAAAAACATTCAGTACTTC	.	TRBV28	TRBJ2-4	TRBD1
CAWKTEYGYTF	TGTGCCTGGAAGACTGAATATGGCTACACCTTC	once	TRBV30	TRBJ1-2	.
CASSVGARPTDTQYF	TGTGCCAGCAGCGTAGGTGCTAGGCCCACAGATACGCAGTATTTT	.	TRBV9	TRBJ2-3	.
CASSGGQGFAEQYF	TGCGCCAGCAGCGGTGGACAGGGGTTTGCCGAGCAGTACTTC	once	TRBV5-1	TRBJ2-7	TRBD1
CASSLGYYNEQFF	TGTGCCAGCAGCCTAGGTTACTACAATGAGCAGTTCTTC	.	TRBV28	TRBJ2-1	.
CASSLEGLARDTQYF	TGTGCCAGCAGCTTGGAGGGACTAGCAAGGGATACGCAGTATTTT	once	TRBV5-5	TRBJ2-3	TRBD2
CASQTGTMAQYF	TGTGCCTCACAAACCGGGACTATGGCGCAGTATTTT	.	TRBV25-1	TRBJ2-3	TRBD2
CAGGGSEAFF	TGTGCCGGCGGGGGATCTGAAGCTTTCTTT	once	TRBV2	TRBJ1-1	.
CASSVTGSDTQYF	TGTGCCAGCAGCGTTACAGGGTCAGATACGCAGTATTTT	.	TRBV9	TRBJ2-3	.
CASSVAQGIGNTIYF	TGTGCCAGCAGCGTAGCACAGGGCATAGGAAACACCATATATTTT	.	TRBV9	TRBJ1-3	.
CASSYGWQGGDREQYF	TGTGCCAGCAGTTACGGGTGGCAGGGCGGGGACCGAGAGCAGTACTTC	.	TRBV6-6	TRBJ2-7	.
CASTRTGGMAGANVLTF	TGCGCCAGCACCAGGACAGGGGGCATGGCTGGGGCCAACGTCCTGACTTTC	.	TRBV5-1	TRBJ2-6	TRBD1
CSVPGGRVTDTQYF	TGCAGCGTTCCAGGGGGCAGGGTAACAGATACGCAGTATTTT	once	TRBV29-1	TRBJ2-3	TRBD1
CASRNTGGYNQPQHF	TGTGCCAGCAGAAACACAGGGGGCTACAATCAGCCCCAGCATTTT	.	TRBV6-5	TRBJ1-5	TRBD1
CASSLGIQGYEQYF	TGCGCCAGCAGCTTGGGCATACAGGGTTACGAGCAGTACTTC	.	TRBV5-1	TRBJ2-7	.
CASRKLEIGELFF	TGTGCCAGCAGGAAACTGGAGATCGGGGAGCTGTTTTTT	.	TRBV28	TRBJ2-2	.
CASTVGILAGGREQYF	TGTGCCAGCACCGTAGGGATCCTAGCGGGAGGGCGAGAGCAGTACTTC	.	TRBV7-2	TRBJ2-7	TRBD2
CASSLPGQGSYEQYF	TGTGCCAGCAGCTTACCGGGACAGGGTTCCTACGAGCAGTACTTC	.	TRBV5-4	TRBJ2-7	TRBD1
CASSYSYGINEQFF	TGTGCCAGCAGTTACTCATACGGGATTAATGAGCAGTTCTTC	few	TRBV6-5	TRBJ2-1	.
CASSTGSGANVLTF	TGTGCCAGCAGTACAGGGTCTGGGGCCAACGTCCTGACTTTC	once	TRBV2	TRBJ2-6	.
CAIKETSVSTDTQYF	TGTGCCATCAAGGAGACTAGCGTTAGCACAGATACGCAGTATTTT	.	TRBV10-3	TRBJ2-3	TRBD2
CASSWGQGPTDTQYF	TGTGCCAGCAGCTGGGGACAGGGACCCACAGATACGCAGTATTTT	.	TRBV7-2	TRBJ2-3	TRBD1
CASSYTGDRGSEQYF	TGTGCCAGCAGTTACACTGGGGACAGGGGAAGCGAGCAGTACTTC	.	TRBV6-5	TRBJ2-7	TRBD1
CASSPADRLNTEAFF	TGTGCCAGCAGTCCGGCAGACAGGCTTAACACTGAAGCTTTCTTT	.	TRBV6-6	TRBJ1-1	.
CASSVDSSPHREQYF	TGTGCCAGCAGCGTAGACAGTTCTCCCCATCGGGAGCAGTACTTC	.	TRBV7-2	TRBJ2-7	.
CASKDSTVSYEQYF	TGTGCCAGCAAGGACAGTACCGTCTCCTACGAGCAGTACTTC	many	TRBV6-1	TRBJ2-7	.
CASSLKRSETQYF	TGCGCCAGCAGCCTAAAGCGGTCGGAGACCCAGTACTTC	.	TRBV5-1	TRBJ2-5	.
CASSRQPSPSGQGWHEQYF	TGTGCCAGCAGCCGGCAACCATCCCCTTCGGGACAGGGGTGGCACGAGCAGTACTTC	.	TRBV28	TRBJ2-7	TRBD1
CASSVEMRETQYF	TGTGCCAGCAGCGTAGAGATGAGGGAGACCCAGTACTTC	.	TRBV9	TRBJ2-5	.
CASNLGGSTYEQYF	TGCGCCAGCAACTTGGGCGGGAGTACCTACGAGCAGTACTTC	once	TRBV5-1	TRBJ2-7	TRBD2
CASSISVLAGGNEQFF	TGTGCCAGTAGTATTTCGGTGCTAGCGGGGGGGAATGAGCAGTTCTTC	.	TRBV19	TRBJ2-1	TRBD2
CASSLGVATDTQYF	TGTGCCAGTAGTTTGGGAGTTGCTACAGATACGCAGTATTTT	.	TRBV19	TRBJ2-3	.
CASSVGTGLVAEAFF	TGTGCCAGCAGCGTAGGGACAGGGTTAGTAGCTGAAGCTTTCTTT	.	TRBV9	TRBJ1-1	TRBD1
CASSESPGVPNEQFF	TGCGCCAGCAGTGAGTCCCCGGGAGTCCCCAATGAGCAGTTCTTC	.	TRBV10-2	TRBJ2-1	.
CASSLGLETYEQYF	TGTGCCAGCAGCTTAGGACTAGAAACCTACGAGCAGTACTTC	.	TRBV5-6	TRBJ2-7	TRBD2
CASSQEGLPGDTQYF	TGTGCCAGCAGCCAAGAGGGCCTACCCGGAGATACGCAGTATTTT	.	TRBV14	TRBJ2-3	.
CASSQATTRNTIYF	TGTGCCAGCAGCCAAGCCACGACAAGAAACACCATATATTTT	.	TRBV14	TRBJ1-3	.
CASSLGRGADTQYF	TGTGCCAGCAGTTTAGGAAGAGGCGCAGATACGCAGTATTTT	.	TRBV2	TRBJ2-3	.
CASTLGLYEQYF	TGTGCCAGCACCTTGGGACTCTACGAGCAGTACTTC	once	TRBV7-9	TRBJ2-7	.
CASSPGQLGFEQYF	TGCGCCAGCAGCCCGGGACAGTTGGGTTTCGAGCAGTACTTC	once	TRBV4-3	TRBJ2-7	TRBD1
CASSQGTGSFYEQYF	TGCGCCAGCAGCCAAGGGACAGGGAGCTTCTACGAGCAGTACTTC	once	TRBV4-1	TRBJ2-7	TRBD1
CASSQGQVRGGELFF	TGCGCCAGCAGCCAGGGACAGGTTCGGGGCGGGGAGCTGTTTTTT	.	TRBV5-1	TRBJ2-2	TRBD1
CATSRDLLAGANTGELFF	TGTGCCACCAGCCGCGACCTCCTAGCGGGAGCGAACACCGGGGAGCTGTTTTTT	.	TRBV15	TRBJ2-2	TRBD2
CASSISGGTGELFF	TGTGCCAGTAGTATATCAGGAGGGACCGGGGAGCTGTTTTTT	.	TRBV19	TRBJ2-2	.
CASSLGGLMETQYF	TGTGCCAGCAGTTTAGGGGGGTTAATGGAGACCCAGTACTTC	.	TRBV28	TRBJ2-5	.
CASSVGQTSGKWNEQFF	TGTGCCAGCAGCGTAGGCCAGACTAGCGGGAAGTGGAATGAGCAGTTCTTC	.	TRBV9	TRBJ2-1	TRBD2
CASSDLGQGNTEAFF	TGTGCCAGCAGTGATCTCGGACAGGGCAACACTGAAGCTTTCTTT	.	TRBV28	TRBJ1-1	TRBD1